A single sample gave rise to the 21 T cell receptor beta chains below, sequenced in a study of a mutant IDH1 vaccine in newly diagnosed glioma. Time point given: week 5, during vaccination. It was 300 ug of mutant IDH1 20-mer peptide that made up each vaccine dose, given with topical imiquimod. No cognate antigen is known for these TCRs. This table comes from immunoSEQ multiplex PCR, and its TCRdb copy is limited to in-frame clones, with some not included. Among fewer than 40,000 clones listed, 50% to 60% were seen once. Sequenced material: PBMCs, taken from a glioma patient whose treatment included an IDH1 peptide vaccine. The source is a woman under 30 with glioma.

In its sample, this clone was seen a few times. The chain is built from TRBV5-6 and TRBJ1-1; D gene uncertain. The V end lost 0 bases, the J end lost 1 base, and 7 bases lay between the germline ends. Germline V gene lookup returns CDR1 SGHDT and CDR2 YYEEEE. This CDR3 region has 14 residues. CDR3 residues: CASSLVEGNTEAFF. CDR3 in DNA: TGTGCCAGCAGCTTGGTGGAGGGGAACACTGAAGCTTTCTTT.

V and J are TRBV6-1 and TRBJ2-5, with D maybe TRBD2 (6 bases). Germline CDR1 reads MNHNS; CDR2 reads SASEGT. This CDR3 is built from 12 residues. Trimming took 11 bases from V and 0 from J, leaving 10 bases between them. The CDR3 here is CAVGGNQETQYF. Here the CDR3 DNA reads TGTGCCGTAGGAGGGAACCAAGAGACCCAGTACTTC.

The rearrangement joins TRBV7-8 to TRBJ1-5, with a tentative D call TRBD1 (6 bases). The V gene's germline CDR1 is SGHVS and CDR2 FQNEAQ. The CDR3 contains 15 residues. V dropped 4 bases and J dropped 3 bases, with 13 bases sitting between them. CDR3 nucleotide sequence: TGTGCCAGCAGCTACCGGGACACTTACAATCAGCCCCAGCATTTT. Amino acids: CASSYRDTYNQPQHF.

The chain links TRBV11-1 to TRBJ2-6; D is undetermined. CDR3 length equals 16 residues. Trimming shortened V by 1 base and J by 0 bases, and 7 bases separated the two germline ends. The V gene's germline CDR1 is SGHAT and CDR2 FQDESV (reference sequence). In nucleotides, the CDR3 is TGTGCCAGCAGCTTAGTGGGCAGCTCTGGGGCCAACGTCCTGACTTTC. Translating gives CASSLVGSSGANVLTF.

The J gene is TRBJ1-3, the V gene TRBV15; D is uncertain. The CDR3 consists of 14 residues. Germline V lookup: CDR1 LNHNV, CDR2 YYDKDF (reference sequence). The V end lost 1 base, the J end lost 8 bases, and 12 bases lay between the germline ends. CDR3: CATSRARQTDTIYF. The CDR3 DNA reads TGTGCCACCAGCAGAGCTCGGCAGACGGACACCATATATTTT.

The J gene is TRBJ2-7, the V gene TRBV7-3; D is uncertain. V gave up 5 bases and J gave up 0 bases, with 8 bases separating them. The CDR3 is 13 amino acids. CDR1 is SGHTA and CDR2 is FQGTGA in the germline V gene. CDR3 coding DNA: TGTGCCAGCAGCCAGACGGGCTCCTACGAGCAGTACTTC. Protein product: CASSQTGSYEQYF.

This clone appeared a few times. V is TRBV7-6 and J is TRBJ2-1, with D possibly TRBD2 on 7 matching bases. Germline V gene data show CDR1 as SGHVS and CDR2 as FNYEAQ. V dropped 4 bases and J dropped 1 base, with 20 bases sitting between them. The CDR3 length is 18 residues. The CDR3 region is CASSSQWGGARSYNEQFF. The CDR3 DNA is TGTGCCAGCAGCTCCCAGTGGGGGGGCGCGCGTTCCTACAATGAGCAGTTCTTC.

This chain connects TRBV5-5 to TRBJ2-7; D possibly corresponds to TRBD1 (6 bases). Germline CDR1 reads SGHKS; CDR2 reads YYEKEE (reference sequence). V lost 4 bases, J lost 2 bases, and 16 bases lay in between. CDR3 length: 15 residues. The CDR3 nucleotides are TGTGCCAGCAGCCCCACCCTGGGGGCAGCCTACGAGCAGTACTTC. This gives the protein CASSPTLGAAYEQYF.

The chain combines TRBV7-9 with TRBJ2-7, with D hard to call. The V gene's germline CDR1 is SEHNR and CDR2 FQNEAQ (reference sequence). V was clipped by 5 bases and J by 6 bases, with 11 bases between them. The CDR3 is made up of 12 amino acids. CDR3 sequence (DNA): TGTGCCAGCAGCCTTGGCCGGAGCGAGCAGTACTTC. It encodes CASSLGRSEQYF.

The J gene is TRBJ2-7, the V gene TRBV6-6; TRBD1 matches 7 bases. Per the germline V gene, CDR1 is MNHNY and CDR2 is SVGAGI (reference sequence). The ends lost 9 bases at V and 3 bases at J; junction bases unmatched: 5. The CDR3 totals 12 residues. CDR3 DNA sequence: TGTGCCAGTAGGACAGGCGGCTACGAGCAGTACTTC. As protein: CASRTGGYEQYF.

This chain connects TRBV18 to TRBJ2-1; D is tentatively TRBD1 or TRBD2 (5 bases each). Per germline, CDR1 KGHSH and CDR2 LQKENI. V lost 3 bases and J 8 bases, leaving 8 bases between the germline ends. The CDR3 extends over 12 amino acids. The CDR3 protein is CASSPRGDEQFF. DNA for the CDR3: TGTGCCAGCTCACCTAGGGGAGATGAGCAGTTCTTC.

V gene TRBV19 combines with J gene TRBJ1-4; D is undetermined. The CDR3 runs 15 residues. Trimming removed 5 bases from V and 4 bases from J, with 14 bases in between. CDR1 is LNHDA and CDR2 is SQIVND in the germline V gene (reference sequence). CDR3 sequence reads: CASSRGRRSNEKLFF. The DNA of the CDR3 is TGTGCCAGTAGTCGAGGACGGAGGAGTAATGAAAAACTGTTTTTT.

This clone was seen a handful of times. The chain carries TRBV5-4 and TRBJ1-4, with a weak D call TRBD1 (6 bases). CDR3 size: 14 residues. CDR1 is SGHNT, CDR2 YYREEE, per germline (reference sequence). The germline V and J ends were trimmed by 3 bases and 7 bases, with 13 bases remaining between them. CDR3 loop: CASSSGAQSEKLFF. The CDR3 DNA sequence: TGTGCCAGCAGCTCAGGGGCGCAGAGTGAAAAACTGTTTTTT.

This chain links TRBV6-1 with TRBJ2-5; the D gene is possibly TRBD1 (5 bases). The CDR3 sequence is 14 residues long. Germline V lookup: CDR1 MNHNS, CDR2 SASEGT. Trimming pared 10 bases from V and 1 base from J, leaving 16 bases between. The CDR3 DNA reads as TGTGCCACCACCAGGGCGAGTTTCCAAGAGACCCAGTACTTC. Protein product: CATTRASFQETQYF.

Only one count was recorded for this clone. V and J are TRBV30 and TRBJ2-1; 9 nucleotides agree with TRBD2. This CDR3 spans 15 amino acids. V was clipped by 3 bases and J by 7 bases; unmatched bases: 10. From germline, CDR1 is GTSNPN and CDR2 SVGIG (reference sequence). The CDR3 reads CAWRTGVAGANEQFF. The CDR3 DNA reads TGTGCCTGGAGGACCGGGGTAGCGGGGGCAAATGAGCAGTTCTTC.

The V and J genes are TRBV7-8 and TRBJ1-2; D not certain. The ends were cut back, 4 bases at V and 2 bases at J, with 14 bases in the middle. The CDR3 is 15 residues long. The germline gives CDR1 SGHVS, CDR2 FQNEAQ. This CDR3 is CASSSTRVTNYGYTF. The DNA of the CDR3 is TGTGCCAGCAGCTCGACCCGGGTCACGAACTATGGCTACACCTTC.

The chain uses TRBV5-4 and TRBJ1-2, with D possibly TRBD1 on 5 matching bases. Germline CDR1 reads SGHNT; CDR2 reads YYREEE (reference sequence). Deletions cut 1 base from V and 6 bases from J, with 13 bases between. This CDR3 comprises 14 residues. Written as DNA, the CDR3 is TGTGCCAGCAGCTTGAATGGGGGGTGGAATGGCTACACCTTC. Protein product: CASSLNGGWNGYTF.

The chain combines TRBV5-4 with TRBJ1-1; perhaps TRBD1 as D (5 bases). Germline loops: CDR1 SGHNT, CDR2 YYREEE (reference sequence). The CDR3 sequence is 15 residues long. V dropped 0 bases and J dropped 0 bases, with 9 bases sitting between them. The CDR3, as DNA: TGTGCCAGCAGCTTGGCCAGGGCCTTGAACACTGAAGCTTTCTTT. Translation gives CASSLARALNTEAFF.

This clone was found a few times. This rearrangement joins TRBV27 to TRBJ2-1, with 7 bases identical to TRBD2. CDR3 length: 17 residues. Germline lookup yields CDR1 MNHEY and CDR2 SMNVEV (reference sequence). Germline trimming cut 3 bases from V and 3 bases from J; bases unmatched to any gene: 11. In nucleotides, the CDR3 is TGTGCCAGCAGTTTGGTTCTTGGGGGGGGAGGCTACAATGAGCAGTTCTTC. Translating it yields CASSLVLGGGGYNEQFF.

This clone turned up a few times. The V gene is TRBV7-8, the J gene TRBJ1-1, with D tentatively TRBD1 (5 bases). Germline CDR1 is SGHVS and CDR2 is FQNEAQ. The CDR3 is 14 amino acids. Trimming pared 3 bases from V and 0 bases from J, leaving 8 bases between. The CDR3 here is CASSFLDMNTEAFF. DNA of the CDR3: TGTGCCAGCAGCTTTCTGGACATGAACACTGAAGCTTTCTTT.

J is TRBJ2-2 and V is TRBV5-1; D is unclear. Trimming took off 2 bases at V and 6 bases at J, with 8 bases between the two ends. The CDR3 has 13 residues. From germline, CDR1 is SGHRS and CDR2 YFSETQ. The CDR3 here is CASSFNPPGELFF. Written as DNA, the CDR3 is TGCGCCAGCAGCTTCAACCCCCCCGGGGAGCTGTTTTTT. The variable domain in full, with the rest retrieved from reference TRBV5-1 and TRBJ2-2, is KAGVTQTPRYLIKTRGQQVTLSCSPISGHRSVSWYQQTPGQGLQFLFEYFSETQRNKGNFPGRFSGRQFSNSRSEMNVSTLELGDSALYLCASSFNPPGELFFGEGSRLTVL.